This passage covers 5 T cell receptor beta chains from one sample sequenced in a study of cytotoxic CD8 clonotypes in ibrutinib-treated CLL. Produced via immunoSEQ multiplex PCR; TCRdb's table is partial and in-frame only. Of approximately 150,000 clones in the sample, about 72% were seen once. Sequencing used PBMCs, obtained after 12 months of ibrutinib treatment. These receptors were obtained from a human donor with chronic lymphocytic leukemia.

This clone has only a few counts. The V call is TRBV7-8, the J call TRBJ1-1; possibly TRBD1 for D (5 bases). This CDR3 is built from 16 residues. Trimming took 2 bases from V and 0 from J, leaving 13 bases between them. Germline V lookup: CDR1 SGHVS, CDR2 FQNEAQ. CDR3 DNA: TGTGCCAGCAGCTTATCGGTCGGGGGGTTGAACACTGAAGCTTTCTTT. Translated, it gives CASSLSVGGLNTEAFF.

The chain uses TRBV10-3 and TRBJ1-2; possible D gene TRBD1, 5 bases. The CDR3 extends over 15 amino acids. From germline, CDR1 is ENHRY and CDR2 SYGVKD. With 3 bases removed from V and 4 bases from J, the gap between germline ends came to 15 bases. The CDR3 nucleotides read TGTGCCATCAGTGATCCAGGGCGAGCTCTCTATGGCTACACCTTC. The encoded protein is CAISDPGRALYGYTF.

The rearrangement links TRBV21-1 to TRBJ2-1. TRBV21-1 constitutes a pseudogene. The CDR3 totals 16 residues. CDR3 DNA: TGTGCCAGCAGCCCATCCACCCCGAACTCCTACAATGAGCAGTTCTTC. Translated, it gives CASSPSTPNSYNEQFF.

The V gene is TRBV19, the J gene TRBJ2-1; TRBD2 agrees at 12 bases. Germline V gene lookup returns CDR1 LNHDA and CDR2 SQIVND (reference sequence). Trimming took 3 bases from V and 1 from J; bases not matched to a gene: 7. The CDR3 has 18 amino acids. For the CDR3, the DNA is TGTGCCAGTAGTATGGGGACTAGCGGGCTGGTATCCTACAATGAGCAGTTCTTC. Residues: CASSMGTSGLVSYNEQFF.

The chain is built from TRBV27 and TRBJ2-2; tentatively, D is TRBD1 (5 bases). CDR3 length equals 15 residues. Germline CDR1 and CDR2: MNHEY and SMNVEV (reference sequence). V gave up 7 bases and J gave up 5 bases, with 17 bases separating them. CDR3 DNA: TGTGCCAGCACGACAGTCGTATCAGGAACCGGGGAGCTGTTTTTT. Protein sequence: CASTTVVSGTGELFF.